The entry that follows covers one TCR beta chain sequence. One junction end disagrees with the germline gene, perhaps due to a read error. Generated by immunoSEQ multiplex PCR, the TCRdb table keeps only in-frame clones and is missing some. The table records some 13,000 clones, around 72% of them present only once. The CDR3 loop spans 13 amino acids. Germline CDR1 reads SGDLS; CDR2 reads YYNGEE. The sample's treatment: randomized to nivolumab then ipilimumab (arm A) or the reverse (arm B). PBMC sorting kept live CD3+CD8+ cells without CD19 or CD56. These data belong to a study of sequential checkpoint blockade in melanoma. Overall study: First-line arms were nivolumab then ipilimumab, or the reverse, randomized 1:1. After both sequences, patients received maintenance nivolumab.

The chain combines TRBV9 with TRBJ2-5; D is possibly TRBD2 (5 bases). The receptor was isolated from a human donor with melanoma. The specimen comprised CD8+ T cells sorted from blood (inferred from file names), sampled from a patient given nivolumab and ipilimumab in sequence. The chain's CDR3 is CASSRSREEAQYF. CDR3 in DNA: TGTGCCAGCAGCAGATCACGGGAAGAGGCCCAGTACTTC. Complete variable domain (other parts from reference TRBV9 and TRBJ2-5): DSGVTQTPKHLITATGQRVTLRCSPRSGDLSVYWYQQSLDQGLQFLIQYYNGEERAKGNILERFSAQQFPDLHSELNLSSLELGDSALYFCASSRSREEAQYFGPGTRLLVL.